These T cell receptor beta chains were read from a single sample in a study of blood T cell repertoires in COVID-19. Here immunoSEQ multiplex PCR was the method, and the copy in TCRdb shows in-frame clones only, minus some. The table shows some 490,000 clones, with approximately 83% occurring only once. The sequenced material came from peripheral blood. The receptors originated from a human donor in a cohort sampled during active COVID-19. Each CDR3 is given with its conserved first and last residue. The D gene is left open where the match is weak. The size field is filled for only some rows; it gives once, few, many or a size class.

j_call | clone_size | v_call | d_call | cdr3_nt | cdr3_aa
TRBJ2-3 | . | TRBV9 | TRBD2 | TGTGCCAGCAGCTCGCTTCGGACTAGCGGAGGAAATACTCACACAGATACGCAGTATTTT | CASSSLRTSGGNTHTDTQYF
TRBJ2-7 | . | TRBV7-3 | TRBD2 | TGTGCCAGCAGCGTACTAGCGGGCTACTCCTACGAGCAGTACTTC | CASSVLAGYSYEQYF
TRBJ2-1 | . | TRBV21-1 | . | TGTGCCAGCAGCTCCTTTGAGCGGGAGGGCCGAGGTAATGAGCAGTTCTTC | CASSSFEREGRGNEQFF
TRBJ1-4 | . | TRBV4-2 | . | TGTGCCAGCAGCCCATGGGGGGTGGATGAAAAACTGTTTTTT | CASSPWGVDEKLFF
TRBJ2-3 | . | TRBV7-8 | . | TGTGCCAGCAGCCCTGACTCGAACACGCAGTATTTT | CASSPDSNTQYF
TRBJ1-2 | . | TRBV28 | . | TGTGCCAGCGTTAGAGAAAATCGCTACACCTTC | CASVRENRYTF
TRBJ2-3 | . | TRBV7-9 | TRBD2 | TGTGCCAGCAGCCCCCCTAGCGGGGCCTCCACAGATACGCAGTATTTT | CASSPPSGASTDTQYF
TRBJ2-7 | . | TRBV3-1/TRBV3-2 | . | TGTGCCAGCAGCCAAGGTCAGCGCCTCTACGAGCAGTACTTC | CASSQGQRLYEQYF
TRBJ1-1 | . | TRBV2 | . | TGTGCCAGCAGGGAGTTGTTCACTGAAGCTTTCTTT | CASRELFTEAFF
TRBJ1-5 | . | TRBV15 | TRBD1 | TGTGCCACCACTCGCAAGACAGGGGAGGGTCAGCCCCAGCATTTT | CATTRKTGEGQPQHF
TRBJ2-1 | . | TRBV2 | . | TGTGCCAGCAACCCCGGGAGCTCCTACAATGAGCAGTTCTTC | CASNPGSSYNEQFF
TRBJ1-6 | . | TRBV5-1 | . | TGCGCCAGCAGCCTCCCCCCCCCGAATTCACCCCTCCACTTT | CASSLPPPNSPLHF
TRBJ1-4 | . | TRBV28 | . | TGTGCCAGCAGTACCCCGGGGGGCGCTAATGAAAAACTGTTTTTT | CASSTPGGANEKLFF
TRBJ2-1 | . | TRBV7-7 | . | TGTGCTAGCAGCCTAGGGCTAGCGCTGAGCTCCTACAATGAGCAGTTCTTC | CASSLGLALSSYNEQFF
TRBJ1-4 | . | TRBV5-6 | TRBD1 | TGTGCCAGCAGCGAGGGACAGGGAGGAATATTGTTTTTT | CASSEGQGGILFF
TRBJ2-3 | once | TRBV18 | TRBD2 | TGTGCCAGCTCACCCATACTAGCGGGAGGGCCCTCAGATACGCAGTATTTT | CASSPILAGGPSDTQYF
TRBJ1-2 | . | TRBV2 | . | TGTGCCAGCAGTGAAGCGTCCCATAACTATGGCTACACCTTC | CASSEASHNYGYTF
TRBJ2-7 | few | TRBV7-2 | . | TGTGCCAGCAGCCCCCGGGCCGGAGGGTCCTACGAGCAGTACTTC | CASSPRAGGSYEQYF
TRBJ2-1 | . | TRBV19 | TRBD2 | TGTGCCAGTAGTCGTGGGACTAGCGTTTCCTACAATGAGCAGTTCTTC | CASSRGTSVSYNEQFF
TRBJ2-2 | once | TRBV7-2 | . | TGTGCCGCAGCGGAGCCGAACACCGGGGAGCTGTTTTTT | CAAAEPNTGELFF
TRBJ2-2 | . | TRBV27 | TRBD2 | TGTGCCAGCAGTCGGACTAGCGGAGGCAACACCGGGGAGCTGTTTTTT | CASSRTSGGNTGELFF
TRBJ2-3 | . | TRBV7-2 | . | TGTGCCAGCAGCTTTCAGGGCACAGATACGCAGTATTTT | CASSFQGTDTQYF
TRBJ2-1 | . | TRBV6-5 | . | TGTGCCAGCAGTTACTGGGGGGGGCGGGTCGGTGAGCAGTTCTTC | CASSYWGGRVGEQFF
TRBJ2-2 | . | TRBV21-1 | . | TGTGCCAGCAGCAAAATACGCAGGGAGGAGAACACCGGGGAGCTGTTTTTT | CASSKIRREENTGELFF
TRBJ2-7 | . | TRBV13 | TRBD2 | TGTGCCAGCAGCTCTTGGACTAGCGGGATCTACGAGCAGTACTTC | CASSSWTSGIYEQYF